These 25 T cell receptor beta chains share one sample of origin, sequenced in a study of blood T cell repertoires in COVID-19. TCRdb keeps only in-frame clones here, not all; method: immunoSEQ multiplex PCR. The table lists over 150,000 clones, roughly 83% of them singletons. Sequenced material: peripheral blood. The receptors shown here come from an older woman with COVID-19, enrolled during active disease.

The chain couples TRBV5-8 to TRBJ1-5; 7 bases align to TRBD1. The CDR3 runs 14 residues. The V gene end was trimmed by 2 bases and the J gene end by 5 bases; junction bases not matched to a gene: 4. Germline V gene data show CDR1 as SGHTS and CDR2 as YDEGEE. The CDR3 region is CASSFGQAYQPQHF. CDR3 coding DNA: TGTGCCAGCAGCTTCGGACAGGCCTATCAGCCCCAGCATTTT.

The V call is TRBV14, the J call TRBJ1-3; no firm D call. CDR1 and CDR2 from the germline V gene are SGHDN and FVKESK. The CDR3 loop spans 15 amino acids. Deletions cut 2 bases from V and 8 bases from J, with 16 bases between. CDR3 in DNA: TGTGCCAGCAGCCAATGGACTCGAGGGTGGGACACCATATATTTT. This sequence encodes CASSQWTRGWDTIYF.

In its sample, this clone was seen once. The V and J genes are TRBV14 and TRBJ1-6; the D gene is possibly TRBD1 (6 bases). Between the trimmed V and J ends, which lost 0 bases and 7 bases, there was a span of 7 bases. CDR3 length: 14 amino acids. In germline, CDR1 is SGHDN, CDR2 FVKESK. The CDR3 nucleotides read TGTGCCAGCAGCCAAGAAACAGGGAATTCACCCCTCCACTTT. This encodes CASSQETGNSPLHF.

The chain employs TRBV6-5 and TRBJ2-3, with TRBD2 identical over 8 bases. V lost 4 bases to trimming and J lost 2 bases; unmatched junction nucleotides: 5. The CDR3 covers 15 residues. Germline V CDR1 and CDR2: MNHEY, SVGAGI. The CDR3 here is CASSSAGALTDTQYF. In DNA, the CDR3 is TGTGCCAGCAGTTCAGCGGGGGCCCTCACAGATACGCAGTATTTT.

This chain joins TRBV6-5 and TRBJ1-1; 8 positions agree with TRBD1. V dropped 6 bases and J dropped 5; count of bases not matched to a gene: 11. The CDR3 loop spans 15 amino acids. CDR1 MNHEY and CDR2 SVGAGI come from the germline V gene. CDR3 DNA sequence: TGTGCCAGCAGGGCCCGACAGGGGCAATGGACTGAAGCTTTCTTT. Protein product: CASRARQGQWTEAFF.

This chain joins TRBV27 and TRBJ1-1; 10 bases are a match to TRBD1. Germline CDR1 and CDR2: MNHEY and SMNVEV (reference sequence). J was trimmed by 5 bases and V by 6 bases; bases with no gene match: 6. The CDR3 sequence is 14 residues long. CDR3 sequence reads: CASRRQGARTEAFF. The CDR3 DNA follows: TGTGCCAGCAGACGACAGGGGGCGCGTACTGAAGCTTTCTTT.

V usage is TRBV29-1 and J usage is TRBJ1-2, with D perhaps TRBD1 (5 bases). V was trimmed by 2 bases and J by 8 bases, leaving 15 bases between them. CDR1 and CDR2 from the germline V gene are SQVTM and ANQGSEA. CDR3 length: 13 amino acids. The CDR3 DNA reads as TGCAGCGTTGAATGGGGCAGGGAGGGCGGCTACACCTTC. This gives the protein CSVEWGREGGYTF. The full variable domain, completed using reference TRBV29-1 and TRBJ1-2, is SAVISQKPSRDICQRGTSLTIQCQVDSQVTMMFWYRQQPGQSLTLIATANQGSEATYESGFVIDKFPISRPNLTFSTLTVSNMSPEDSSIYLCSVEWGREGGYTFGSGTRLTVV.

The rearrangement links TRBV10-3 to TRBJ2-2; 8 positions agree with TRBD2. Germline assignment: CDR1 ENHRY and CDR2 SYGVKD. The CDR3 runs to 16 residues. J lost 1 base, V lost 4 bases, and 5 bases had no gene match. DNA for the CDR3: TGTGCCATCAGTGTGACTAGCGCCGAGAACACCGGGGAGCTGTTTTTT. Translating it yields CAISVTSAENTGELFF.

J is TRBJ2-4 and V is TRBV9, with D perhaps matching TRBD1 (5 bases). V lost 2 bases and J 0 bases, leaving 12 bases between the germline ends. Germline lookup yields CDR1 SGDLS and CDR2 YYNGEE. This CDR3 is built from 16 residues. The CDR3 coding sequence is TGTGCCAGCAGCGTCTCAGACAGCAGAGCCAAAAACATTCAGTACTTC. Translating gives CASSVSDSRAKNIQYF. Combining the CDR3 with reference TRBV9 and TRBJ2-4 gives the whole variable domain DSGVTQTPKHLITATGQRVTLRCSPRSGDLSVYWYQQSLDQGLQFLIQYYNGEERAKGNILERFSAQQFPDLHSELNLSSLELGDSALYFCASSVSDSRAKNIQYFGAGTRLSVL.

The gene calls are TRBV13 and TRBJ2-1; D unclear. Germline-derived CDR1 and CDR2 are PRHDT and FYEKMQ (reference sequence). The germline V and J ends were trimmed by 5 bases and 9 bases, with 17 bases remaining between them. The CDR3 spans 14 residues. DNA for the CDR3: TGTGCCAGCAGCGCACGGAGCCTAGGTATTGAGCAGTTCTTC. Encoded protein: CASSARSLGIEQFF.

The rearrangement links TRBV6-6 to TRBJ1-1; 7 bases agree with TRBD1. The V gene's germline CDR1 is MNHNY and CDR2 SVGAGI (reference sequence). J was trimmed by 9 bases and V by 4 bases; bases with no gene match: 11. CDR3 length: 14 residues. CDR3 loop: CASSSPGQERKAFF. The CDR3 DNA sequence: TGTGCCAGCAGTTCACCAGGACAGGAGAGGAAAGCTTTCTTT.

This clone has a handful of counts. The chain couples TRBV6-5 to TRBJ1-3; D unresolved. The CDR3 has 13 amino acids. Trimming stripped 11 bases from V and 0 bases from J, with 11 bases between. Germline lookup yields CDR1 MNHEY and CDR2 SVGAGI. This CDR3 reads CAGQVSSGNTIYF. The DNA of the CDR3 is TGTGCCGGTCAGGTGAGCTCTGGAAACACCATATATTTT.

The V call is TRBV5-1, the J call TRBJ1-1; 11 positions agree with TRBD1. The J segment lost 4 bases and the V segment lost 5 bases, leaving 4 bases of the junction unmatched. Germline V CDR1 and CDR2: SGHRS, YFSETQ. The length of the CDR3 is 14 residues. The CDR3 region has the DNA TGCGCCAGCAGTCCCGGGACAGGGGGCACTGAAGCTTTCTTT. As protein: CASSPGTGGTEAFF.

The rearrangement links TRBV6-5 to TRBJ1-6, with TRBD1 matching over 7 bases. The germline V gene has CDR1 MNHEY and CDR2 SVGAGI. The CDR3 covers 15 residues. V trimming: 6 bases; J trimming: 11 bases; junction bases outside the gene matches: 13. The CDR3 loop is CASREPSGQKTPLHF. The CDR3 DNA sequence: TGTGCCAGCAGGGAGCCCTCGGGACAGAAGACACCCCTCCACTTT.

This chain connects TRBV9 to TRBJ1-2; 10 positions agree with TRBD1. This CDR3 comprises 17 residues. J was trimmed by 1 base and V by 4 bases; bases with no gene match: 10. Germline V gene sequence: CDR1 SGDLS, CDR2 YYNGEE. CDR3 nucleotide sequence: TGTGCCAGCAGCTCCCGGGACAGGGGAGGGTTTAACTATGGCTACACCTTC. Amino acid sequence: CASSSRDRGGFNYGYTF.

The chain carries TRBV19 and TRBJ2-1; D is possibly TRBD2 (6 bases). V lost 3 bases and J lost 3, with 12 bases in between. Germline V gene lookup returns CDR1 LNHDA and CDR2 SQIVND (reference sequence). The length of the CDR3 is 15 residues. CDR3 amino acids: CASSITSLFYNEQFF. The CDR3 DNA sequence: TGTGCCAGTAGTATCACTAGCTTATTCTACAATGAGCAGTTCTTC.

The chain uses TRBV5-1 and TRBJ2-1; the match to TRBD2 covers 15 bases. The V and J ends lost 4 bases and 8 bases, in that order; junction bases with no gene match: 7. The CDR3 has 16 amino acids. The V gene's germline CDR1 is SGHRS and CDR2 YFSETQ. The CDR3 DNA reads as TGCGCCAGCAGCCGGACTAGCGGGGGGGCAGTCGATGAGCAGTTCTTC. It yields the protein CASSRTSGGAVDEQFF.

This clone was seen only once. The V gene is TRBV18, the J gene TRBJ2-2, with 8 bases that match TRBD1. CDR1 is KGHSH and CDR2 is LQKENI in the germline V gene. J was trimmed by 3 bases and V by 3 bases; bases with no gene match: 3. The CDR3 spans 15 residues. CDR3 DNA: TGTGCCAGCTCACCGCGGACAGGGTACACCGGGGAGCTGTTTTTT. The encoded protein is CASSPRTGYTGELFF. Using reference TRBV18 and TRBJ2-2 for the parts outside the CDR3, the full variable domain is NAGVMQNPRHLVRRRGQEARLRCSPMKGHSHVYWYRQLPEEGLKFMVYLQKENIIDESGMPKERFSAEFPKEGPSILRIQQVVRGDSAAYFCASSPRTGYTGELFFGEGSRLTVL.

This clone was seen at least ten times. This chain links TRBV28 with TRBJ1-1; D is unresolved. Trimming took off 3 bases at V and 1 base at J, with 9 bases between the two ends. CDR3 size: 14 residues. Germline V gene lookup returns CDR1 MDHEN and CDR2 SYDVKM. The CDR3 DNA reads TGTGCCAGCAGTTTTTTCACGGGGAACACTGAAGCTTTCTTT. Translating gives CASSFFTGNTEAFF.

A single count supports this clone. The chain employs TRBV6-5 and TRBJ2-2, with TRBD2 as a possible D gene (6 bases). CDR1 is MNHEY and CDR2 is SVGAGI in the germline V gene. Trimming stripped 8 bases from V and 1 base from J, with 14 bases between. The CDR3 consists of 15 residues. The DNA of the CDR3 is TGTGCCAGCTTGGCGGGACGGCTGAACACCGGGGAGCTGTTTTTT. This codes for CASLAGRLNTGELFF.

The chain uses TRBV5-4 and TRBJ2-3; 13 bases are a match to TRBD2. J gave up 9 bases and V 4 bases, and 11 bases lay outside the gene matches. CDR1 and CDR2 from the germline V gene are SGHNT and YYREEE (reference sequence). The CDR3 is 16 residues long. CDR3 DNA: TGTGCCAGCAGCCCCGCGGTAACTAGCGGGAGGGGGACGCAGTATTTT. It codes for CASSPAVTSGRGTQYF.

The V and J genes are TRBV9 and TRBJ2-3; 12 nucleotides match TRBD2. Germline V lookup: CDR1 SGDLS, CDR2 YYNGEE. The CDR3 has 17 amino acids. V shed 10 bases, J shed 5 bases, and the junction held 17 bases outside the gene matches. CDR3 region: CARRVAASGGGGDTQYF. The CDR3 coding sequence is TGTGCCCGCCGCGTAGCGGCTAGCGGGGGGGGAGGAGATACGCAGTATTTT.

The chain combines TRBV4-2 with TRBJ1-5; D not certain. Trimming pared 2 bases from V and 0 bases from J, leaving 5 bases between. Looked up from germline, CDR1 is LGHNA and CDR2 is YNFKEQ. The CDR3 is made up of 14 amino acids. The CDR3 DNA reads as TGTGCCAGCAGCCAACCAGATAGCAATCAGCCCCAGCATTTT. Encoded protein: CASSQPDSNQPQHF.

The chain links TRBV19 to TRBJ1-1, with D possibly matching TRBD1 (6 bases). The V and J ends lost 7 bases and 1 base respectively, with 13 bases between them. The V gene's germline CDR1 is LNHDA and CDR2 SQIVND (reference sequence). CDR3 length equals 14 residues. The CDR3, as DNA: TGTGCCAGTATGTTCAGGGGAAAGAACACTGAAGCTTTCTTT. It codes for CASMFRGKNTEAFF.

This sequence joins TRBV5-1 and TRBJ1-5, with TRBD1 matching over 7 bases. The CDR3 runs 16 residues. V trimming: 2 bases; J trimming: 7 bases; junction bases outside the gene matches: 12. Looked up from germline, CDR1 is SGHRS and CDR2 is YFSETQ. The DNA of the CDR3 is TGCGCCAGCAGCTTACCCAGAGACAGGGTAGGGCAGCCCCAGCATTTT. Its protein is CASSLPRDRVGQPQHF.